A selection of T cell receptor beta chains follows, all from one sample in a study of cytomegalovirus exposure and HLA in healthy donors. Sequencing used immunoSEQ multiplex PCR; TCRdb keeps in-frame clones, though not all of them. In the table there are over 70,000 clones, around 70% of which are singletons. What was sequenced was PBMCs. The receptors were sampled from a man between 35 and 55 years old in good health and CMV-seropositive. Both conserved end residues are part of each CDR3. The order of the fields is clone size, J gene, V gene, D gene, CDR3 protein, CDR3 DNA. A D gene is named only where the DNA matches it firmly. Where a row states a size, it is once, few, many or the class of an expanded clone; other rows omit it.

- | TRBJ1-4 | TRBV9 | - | CASSVEGIQATNEKLFF | TGTGCCAGCAGCGTAGAGGGGATTCAAGCAACTAATGAAAAACTGTTTTTT
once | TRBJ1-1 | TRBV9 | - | CASSVEGADTEAFF | TGTGCCAGCAGCGTTGAGGGAGCGGACACTGAAGCTTTCTTT
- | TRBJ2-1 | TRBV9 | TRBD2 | CASSVVGGSSLNEQFF | TGTGCCAGCAGCGTAGTGGGCGGGAGCTCCCTCAATGAGCAGTTCTTC
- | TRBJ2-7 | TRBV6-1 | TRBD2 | CASSEREGPYEQYF | TGTGCCAGCAGTGAACGGGAGGGCCCCTACGAGCAGTACTTC
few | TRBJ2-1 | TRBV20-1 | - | CSALASNEQFF | TGCAGTGCTCTAGCCTCCAATGAGCAGTTCTTC
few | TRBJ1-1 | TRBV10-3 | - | CAISLAGLAEAFF | TGTGCCATCAGTCTCGCCGGACTTGCTGAAGCTTTCTTT
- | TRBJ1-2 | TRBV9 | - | CASSVVGGYGYTF | TGTGCCAGCAGCGTAGTTGGAGGGTATGGCTACACCTTC
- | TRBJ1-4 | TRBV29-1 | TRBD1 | CSARQGNEKLFF | TGCAGCGCAAGACAGGGGAATGAAAAACTGTTTTTT
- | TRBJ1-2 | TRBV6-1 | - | CASRPGGSSGYTF | TGTGCCAGCAGGCCCGGGGGGTCCTCTGGCTACACCTTC
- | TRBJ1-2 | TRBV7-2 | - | CASSFLTNPEDGYGYTF | TGTGCCAGCAGCTTCCTAACGAACCCCGAGGATGGCTATGGCTACACCTTC
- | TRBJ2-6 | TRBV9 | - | CASSVVSRDNVLTF | TGTGCCAGCAGCGTAGTATCCAGGGACAACGTCCTGACTTTC
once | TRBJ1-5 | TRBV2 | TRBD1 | CASGRQGSNQPQHF | TGTGCCAGCGGGAGACAGGGAAGCAATCAGCCCCAGCATTTT
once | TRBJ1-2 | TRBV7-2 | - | CASSYNRQAGYTF | TGTGCCAGCAGCTATAACCGACAGGCTGGCTACACCTTC
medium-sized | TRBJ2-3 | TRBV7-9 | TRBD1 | CASSQTGVDTQYF | TGTGCCAGCAGTCAGACAGGGGTAGATACGCAGTATTTT
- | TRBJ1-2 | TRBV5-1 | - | CASSLADTGNGYTF | TGCGCCAGCAGCTTGGCCGACACGGGGAATGGCTACACCTTC
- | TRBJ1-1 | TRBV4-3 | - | CASSQDPRGPNTEAFF | TGCGCCAGCAGCCAAGATCCTCGGGGTCCGAACACTGAAGCTTTCTTT
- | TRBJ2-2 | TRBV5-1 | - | CASKGRANTGELFF | TGCGCCAGCAAAGGGAGAGCGAACACCGGGGAGCTGTTTTTT
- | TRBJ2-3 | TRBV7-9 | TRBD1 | CASSVPGQGGTDTQYF | TGTGCCAGCAGCGTCCCGGGACAGGGAGGCACAGATACGCAGTATTTT
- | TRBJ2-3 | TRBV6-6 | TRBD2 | CASSYSSSGSTDTQYF | TGTGCCAGCAGTTACTCGTCTAGCGGGAGCACAGATACGCAGTATTTT
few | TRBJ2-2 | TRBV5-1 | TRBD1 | CASSSPGGTGELFF | TGCGCCAGCAGCTCGCCAGGGGGCACCGGGGAGCTGTTTTTT
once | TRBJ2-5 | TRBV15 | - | CATSRAGGRGQETQYF | TGTGCCACCAGCAGAGCCGGGGGAAGGGGACAAGAGACCCAGTACTTC
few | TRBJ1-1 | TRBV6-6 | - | CASSYPGAEAFF | TGTGCCAGCAGTTACCCGGGAGCTGAAGCTTTCTTT
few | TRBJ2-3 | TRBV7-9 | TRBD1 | CASSPGTASTDTQYF | TGTGCCAGCAGCCCAGGGACAGCTAGCACAGATACGCAGTATTTT
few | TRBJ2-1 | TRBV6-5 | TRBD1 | CASSRDRAVDWGQFF | TGTGCCAGCAGCCGGGACAGGGCAGTCGACTGGGGGCAGTTCTTC
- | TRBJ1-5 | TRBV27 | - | CASRHNSNQPQHF | TGTGCCAGCAGACATAATAGCAATCAGCCCCAGCATTTT
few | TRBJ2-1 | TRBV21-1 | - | CASSKVRQDSSYNEQFF | TGTGCCAGCAGCAAAGTACGACAGGATAGCTCCTACAATGAGCAGTTCTTC
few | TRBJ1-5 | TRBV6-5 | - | CASRQGNGNQPQHF | TGTGCCAGCAGACAGGGAAATGGCAATCAGCCCCAGCATTTT
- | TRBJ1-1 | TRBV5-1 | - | CASSFRQGDTEAFF | TGCGCCAGCAGCTTCCGGCAGGGTGACACTGAAGCTTTCTTT
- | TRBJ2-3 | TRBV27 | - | CASRGAGEGGWTDTQYF | TGTGCCAGCCGAGGGGCGGGAGAGGGGGGTTGGACAGATACGCAGTATTTT
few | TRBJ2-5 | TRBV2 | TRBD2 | CASRLAGVGETQYF | TGTGCCAGCAGGCTAGCGGGAGTGGGTGAGACCCAGTACTTC
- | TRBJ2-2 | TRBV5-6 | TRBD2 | CASSFVGRAGGTGELFF | TGTGCCAGCAGCTTCGTCGGGAGGGCCGGAGGCACCGGGGAGCTGTTTTTT
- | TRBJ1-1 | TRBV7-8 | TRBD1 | CASSFRGRLEAFF | TGTGCCAGCAGCTTTAGGGGGCGGCTGGAGGCTTTCTTT
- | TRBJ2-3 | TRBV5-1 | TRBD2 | CASSLAGLAGIDTQYF | TGCGCCAGCAGCTTGGCCGGGCTAGCGGGAATAGATACGCAGTATTTT
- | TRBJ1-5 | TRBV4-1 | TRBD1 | CASSQSTGERQPQHF | TGCGCCAGCAGCCAATCCACAGGGGAGAGGCAGCCCCAGCATTTT
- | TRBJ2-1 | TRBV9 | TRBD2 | CASSVGLAGGKNNEQFF | TGTGCCAGCAGCGTAGGCCTAGCGGGGGGCAAAAACAATGAGCAGTTCTTC
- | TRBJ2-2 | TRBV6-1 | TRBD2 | CASTPSGTTTGELFF | TGTGCCAGCACCCCGTCAGGGACTACCACCGGGGAGCTGTTTTTT
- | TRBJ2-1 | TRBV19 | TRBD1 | CASSPGTGGINEQFF | TGTGCCAGTAGTCCCGGGACAGGGGGAATCAATGAGCAGTTCTTC